The 9 T cell receptor beta chains in this list originate from one sample, sequenced in a study of response to subunit inactivated influenza vaccine. MiXCR, applied by TCRdb to the RT-PCR reads, yields one record per CDR3 protein. The sample includes 530,000 or so distinct CDR3 sequences, 13% to 15% seen only once; the top ten take 11%. Specimen: PBMCs from blood, collected 11 to 12 days after vaccination. These receptors all stem from a man aged 50 or older who received an inactivated influenza vaccine.

This clonotype was found a few times. The V gene is TRBV5-1, the J gene TRBJ2-1; 12 nucleotides match TRBD2. CDR1 and CDR2 (germline): SGHRS, YFSETQ. V lost 0 bases to trimming and J lost 10 bases; unmatched junction nucleotides: 8. The CDR3 length is 16 residues. The CDR3 region has the DNA TGCGCCAGCAGCTTGGGACTAGCGGGAGACGCGGTGGAGCAGTTCTTC. Its protein product is CASSLGLAGDAVEQFF.

The chain joins TRBV9 to TRBJ2-1; D is possibly TRBD1 or TRBD2 (6 bases each). Germline CDR1 is SGDLS and CDR2 is YYNGEE. The ends were cut back, 5 bases at V and 4 bases at J, with 16 bases in the middle. The CDR3 totals 15 residues. The CDR3, as DNA: TGTGCCAGCAGTACCTATGCGGGACAATACAATGAGCAGTTCTTC. The encoded protein is CASSTYAGQYNEQFF.

This clonotype appeared many times. The genes are TRBV5-1 and TRBJ2-7; weak D call: TRBD2 (6 bases). Germline values: CDR1 SGHRS, CDR2 YFSETQ. V was trimmed by 4 bases and J by 6 bases, leaving 17 bases between them. This CDR3 is 14 amino acids long. CDR3 residues: CASSPWGERGEQYF. The CDR3 DNA follows: TGCGCCAGCAGCCCCTGGGGGGAGAGAGGCGAGCAGTACTTC.

The V gene is TRBV6-2 or TRBV6-3, the J gene TRBJ2-5, with 10 bases aligning to TRBD2. The germline V gene has CDR1 MNHEY and CDR2 SVGEGT. The V segment lost 8 bases and the J segment 4 bases; nucleotides outside the gene matches: 16. CDR3 length: 17 amino acids. In DNA form, the CDR3 reads TGTGCCAGCGTGCTCAGAAGGACTAGCGGCGTGGGAGAGACCCAGTACTTC. Its protein product is CASVLRRTSGVGETQYF.

The CDR3, as DNA: TGTGCCAGCAGATCACTTTGGACAGTGCTCTCCTACGAGCAGTACTTC. This translates into CASRSLWTVLSYEQYF. The chain joins TRBV28 to TRBJ2-7; TRBD1 is a possible D gene (6 bases). This CDR3 spans 16 amino acids. The germline CDR1 and CDR2 sequences are MDHEN and SYDVKM. V was shortened by 6 bases and J by 0 bases, with 18 bases between the two germline ends.

The gene calls are TRBV10-3 and TRBJ2-1, with 11 bases that match TRBD2. V was pared by 2 bases and J by 12 bases, with 6 bases of the junction left unmatched. This CDR3 comprises 14 residues. Germline V gene lookup returns CDR1 ENHRY and CDR2 SYGVKD. The CDR3 region is CAISEGIAGGPQFF. The CDR3 DNA sequence: TGTGCCATCAGTGAGGGAATAGCGGGGGGGCCGCAGTTCTTC.

This clonotype was counted at least ten times. The chain carries TRBV4-3 and TRBJ1-4; D gene unclear. V was shortened by 0 bases and J by 10 bases, with 9 bases between the two germline ends. The germline V gene encodes CDR1 LGHNA and CDR2 YSLEER. There are 13 residues in the CDR3. CDR3 in DNA: TGCGCCAGCAGCCAAGAGTGGCCTGCAAAACTGTTTTTT. Translated, it gives CASSQEWPAKLFF.

This clonotype was recorded at least ten times. This chain links TRBV5-1 with TRBJ2-5; maybe TRBD1 (5 bases). This CDR3 comprises 15 residues. The ends were cut back, 6 bases at V and 2 bases at J, with 17 bases in the middle. Per the germline V gene, CDR1 is SGHRS and CDR2 is YFSETQ. CDR3 loop: CASNSLVGQQETQYF. CDR3 coding DNA: TGCGCCAGCAATAGTCTAGTGGGGCAGCAAGAGACCCAGTACTTC.

This clonotype was seen only a few times. This chain links TRBV28 with TRBJ2-3; TRBD2 agrees at 11 bases. The CDR3 is made up of 20 amino acids. The V segment lost 3 bases and the J segment 1 base; nucleotides outside the gene matches: 15. Per germline, CDR1 MDHEN and CDR2 SYDVKM. The chain's CDR3 is CASSFYKFWGLADRTDTQYF. The CDR3 DNA reads as TGTGCCAGCAGTTTTTATAAGTTCTGGGGACTAGCGGACCGCACAGATACGCAGTATTTT.